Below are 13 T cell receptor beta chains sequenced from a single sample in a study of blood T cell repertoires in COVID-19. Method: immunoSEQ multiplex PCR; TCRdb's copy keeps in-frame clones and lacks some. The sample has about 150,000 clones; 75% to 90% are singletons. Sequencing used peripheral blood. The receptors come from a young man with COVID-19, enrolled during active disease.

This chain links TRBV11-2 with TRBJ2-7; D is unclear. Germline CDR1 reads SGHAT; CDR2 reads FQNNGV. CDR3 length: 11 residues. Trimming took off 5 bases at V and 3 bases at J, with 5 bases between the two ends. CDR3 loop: CASSRVYEQYF. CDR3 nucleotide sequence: TGTGCCAGCAGCCGGGTCTACGAGCAGTACTTC.

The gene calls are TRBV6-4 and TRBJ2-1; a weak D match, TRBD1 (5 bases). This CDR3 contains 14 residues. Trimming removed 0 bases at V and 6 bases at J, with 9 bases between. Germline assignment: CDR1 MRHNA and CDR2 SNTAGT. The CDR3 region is CASSDSGAVNEQFF. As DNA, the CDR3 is TGTGCCAGCAGTGACTCAGGGGCAGTCAATGAGCAGTTCTTC.

The CDR3 protein is CASSARVGLGDTQYF. The CDR3 coding sequence is TGTGCCAGCAGCGCCAGGGTAGGGCTAGGGGATACGCAGTATTTT. The chain has TRBV9 and TRBJ2-3, with a tentative D call TRBD1 (5 bases). V was clipped by 3 bases and J by 6 bases, with 17 bases between them. The CDR3 has 15 residues. Germline CDR1 SGDLS, CDR2 YYNGEE.

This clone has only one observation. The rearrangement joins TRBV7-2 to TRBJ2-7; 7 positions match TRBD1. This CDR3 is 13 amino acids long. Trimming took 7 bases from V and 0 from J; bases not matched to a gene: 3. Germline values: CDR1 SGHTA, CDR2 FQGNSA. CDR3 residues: CASTRDSSYEQYF. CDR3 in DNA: TGTGCCAGCACCAGGGACAGCTCCTACGAGCAGTACTTC.

The CDR3 nucleotides are TGTGCCAGCAGCCAGACTAGCGGCCCAAGCATAGAGACCCAGTACTTC. Translation: CASSQTSGPSIETQYF. This rearrangement joins TRBV7-8 to TRBJ2-5, with TRBD2 identical over 9 bases. The germline V gene has CDR1 SGHVS and CDR2 FQNEAQ. The ends lost 5 bases at V and 4 bases at J; junction bases unmatched: 11. The CDR3 sequence is 16 residues long.

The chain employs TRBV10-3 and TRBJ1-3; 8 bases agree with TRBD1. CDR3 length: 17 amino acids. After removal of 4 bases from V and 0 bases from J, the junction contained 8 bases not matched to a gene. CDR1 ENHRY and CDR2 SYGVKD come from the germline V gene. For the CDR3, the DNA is TGTGCCATCAGTGTCCGACAGGGGATAAGCTCTGGAAACACCATATATTTT. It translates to CAISVRQGISSGNTIYF.

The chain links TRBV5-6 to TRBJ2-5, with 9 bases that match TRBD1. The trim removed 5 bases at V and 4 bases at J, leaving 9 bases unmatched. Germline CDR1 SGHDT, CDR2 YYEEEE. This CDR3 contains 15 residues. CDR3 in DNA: TGTGCCAGCAGAGCCGGGACAGGGTATGGAGAGACCCAGTACTTC. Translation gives CASRAGTGYGETQYF.

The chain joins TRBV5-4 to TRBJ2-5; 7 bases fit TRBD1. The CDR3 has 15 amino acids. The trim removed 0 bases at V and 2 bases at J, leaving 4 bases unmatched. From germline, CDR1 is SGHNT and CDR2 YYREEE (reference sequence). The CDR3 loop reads CASSLGQGGQETQYF. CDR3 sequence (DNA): TGTGCCAGCAGCTTGGGACAGGGTGGACAAGAGACCCAGTACTTC.

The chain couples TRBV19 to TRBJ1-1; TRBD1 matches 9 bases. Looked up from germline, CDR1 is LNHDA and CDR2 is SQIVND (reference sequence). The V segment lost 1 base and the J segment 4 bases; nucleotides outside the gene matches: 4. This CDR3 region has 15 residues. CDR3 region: CASSIGGQGPTEAFF. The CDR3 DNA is TGTGCCAGTAGTATAGGGGGACAGGGACCCACTGAAGCTTTCTTT.

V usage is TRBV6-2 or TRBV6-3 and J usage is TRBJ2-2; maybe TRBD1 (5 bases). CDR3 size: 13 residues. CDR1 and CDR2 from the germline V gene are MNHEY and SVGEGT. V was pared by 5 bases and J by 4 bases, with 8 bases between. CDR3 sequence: CASSQGSTGELFF. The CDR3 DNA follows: TGTGCCAGCAGTCAGGGTAGCACCGGGGAGCTGTTTTTT.

The CDR3 coding sequence is TGTGCCAGCAGCTTAAGACAGGGCAGGGAGACCCAGTACTTC. Its protein product is CASSLRQGRETQYF. The genes are TRBV11-2 and TRBJ2-5; TRBD1 agrees at 7 bases. The CDR3 totals 14 residues. V dropped 2 bases and J dropped 5; count of bases not matched to a gene: 5. Per the germline V gene, CDR1 is SGHAT and CDR2 is FQNNGV.

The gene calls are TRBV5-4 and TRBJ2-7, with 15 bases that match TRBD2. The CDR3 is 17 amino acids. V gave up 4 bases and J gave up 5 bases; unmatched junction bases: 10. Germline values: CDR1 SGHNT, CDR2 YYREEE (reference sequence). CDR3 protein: CASSGTSGRLRGDEQYF. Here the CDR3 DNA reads TGTGCCAGCAGCGGGACTAGCGGGAGGCTCCGGGGAGACGAGCAGTACTTC.

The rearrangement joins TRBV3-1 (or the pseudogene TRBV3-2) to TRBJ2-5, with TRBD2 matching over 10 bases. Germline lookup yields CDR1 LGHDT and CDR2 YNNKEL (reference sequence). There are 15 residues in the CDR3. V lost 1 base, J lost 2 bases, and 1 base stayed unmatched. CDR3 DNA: TGTGCCAGCAGCCAAGGGACTAGCGGACAAGAGACCCAGTACTTC. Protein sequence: CASSQGTSGQETQYF.